Below, 2 T cell receptor beta chains from the same sample are listed, as sequenced in a study of PD-1 blockade in classical Hodgkin lymphoma. Relapse after autologous stem cell transplantation occurred in every patient, and brentuximab vedotin exposure varied. TCRdb's copy holds only in-frame clones and misses some; the assay was immunoSEQ multiplex PCR. Of around 30,000 clones in the sample, roughly 82% were seen once. The sequencing here drew on peripheral blood mononuclear cells (PBMCs), taken at baseline. The receptors were sampled from a human donor with classical Hodgkin lymphoma.

This chain joins TRBV28 and TRBJ1-2; tentative D call: TRBD1 (5 bases). Per the germline V gene, CDR1 is MDHEN and CDR2 is SYDVKM. V lost 5 bases, J lost 5 bases, and 18 bases lay in between. This CDR3 has 15 amino acids. The CDR3 coding sequence is TGTGCCAGCAGTCCACGGGTACTTCGGGGGTATGGCTACACCTTC. This sequence encodes CASSPRVLRGYGYTF.

CDR3 region: CAWNRALLTDTQYF. In DNA, the CDR3 is TGTGCCTGGAACCGGGCCCTATTGACAGATACGCAGTATTTT. The chain has TRBV30 and TRBJ2-3, with D hard to call. CDR1 GTSNPN and CDR2 SVGIG come from the germline V gene (reference sequence). Trimming pared 4 bases from V and 3 bases from J, leaving 14 bases between. The CDR3 loop spans 14 amino acids.